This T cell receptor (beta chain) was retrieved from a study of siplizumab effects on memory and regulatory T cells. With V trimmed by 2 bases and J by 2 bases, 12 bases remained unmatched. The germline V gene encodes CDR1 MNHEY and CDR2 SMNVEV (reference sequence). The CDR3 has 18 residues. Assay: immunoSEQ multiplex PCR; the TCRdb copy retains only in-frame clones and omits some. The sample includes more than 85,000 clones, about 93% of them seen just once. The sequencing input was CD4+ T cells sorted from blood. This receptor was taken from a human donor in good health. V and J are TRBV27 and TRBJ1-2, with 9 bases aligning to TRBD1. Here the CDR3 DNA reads TGTGCCAGCAGTTTAAACCTAACTCCCGGGACAGGGAACTATGGCTACACCTTC. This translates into CASSLNLTPGTGNYGYTF.